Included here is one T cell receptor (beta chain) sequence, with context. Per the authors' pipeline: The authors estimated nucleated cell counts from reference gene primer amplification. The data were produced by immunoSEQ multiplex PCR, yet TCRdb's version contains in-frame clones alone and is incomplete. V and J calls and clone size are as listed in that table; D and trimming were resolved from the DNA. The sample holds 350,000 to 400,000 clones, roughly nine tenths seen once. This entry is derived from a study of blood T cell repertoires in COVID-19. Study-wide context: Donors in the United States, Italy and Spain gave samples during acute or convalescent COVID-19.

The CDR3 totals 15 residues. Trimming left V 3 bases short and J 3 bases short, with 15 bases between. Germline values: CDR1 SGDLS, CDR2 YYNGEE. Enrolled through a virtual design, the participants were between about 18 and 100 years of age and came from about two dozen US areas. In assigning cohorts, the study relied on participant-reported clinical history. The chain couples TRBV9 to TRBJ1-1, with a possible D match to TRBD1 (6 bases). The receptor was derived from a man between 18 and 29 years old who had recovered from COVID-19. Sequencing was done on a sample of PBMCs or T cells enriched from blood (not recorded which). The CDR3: CASSAFTGTDTEAFF. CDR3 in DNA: TGTGCCAGCAGCGCCTTCACAGGGACGGACACTGAAGCTTTCTTT.